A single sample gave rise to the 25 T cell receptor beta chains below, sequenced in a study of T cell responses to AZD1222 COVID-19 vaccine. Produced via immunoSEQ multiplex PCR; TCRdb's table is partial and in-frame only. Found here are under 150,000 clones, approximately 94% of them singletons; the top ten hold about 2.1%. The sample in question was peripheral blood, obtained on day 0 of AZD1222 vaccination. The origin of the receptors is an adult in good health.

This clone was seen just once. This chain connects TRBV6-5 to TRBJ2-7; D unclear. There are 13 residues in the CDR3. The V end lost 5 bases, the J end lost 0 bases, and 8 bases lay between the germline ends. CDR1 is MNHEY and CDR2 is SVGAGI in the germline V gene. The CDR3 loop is CASSRYRSYEQYF. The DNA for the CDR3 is TGTGCCAGCAGTCGCTACCGCTCCTACGAGCAGTACTTC.

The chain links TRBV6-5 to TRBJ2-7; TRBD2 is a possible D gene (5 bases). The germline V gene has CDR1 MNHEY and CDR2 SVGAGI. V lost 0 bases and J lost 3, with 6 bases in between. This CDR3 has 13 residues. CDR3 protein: CASSYSRDYEQYF. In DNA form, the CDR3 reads TGTGCCAGCAGTTACTCGAGGGACTACGAGCAGTACTTC.

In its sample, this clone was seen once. The CDR3 nucleotides are TGTGCCAGCAGCAAAGGGCCAGAGATCTATGGCTACACCTTC. Its protein is CASSKGPEIYGYTF. The chain uses TRBV21-1 and TRBJ1-2. TRBV21-1 is a documented pseudogene. The CDR3 extends over 14 amino acids.

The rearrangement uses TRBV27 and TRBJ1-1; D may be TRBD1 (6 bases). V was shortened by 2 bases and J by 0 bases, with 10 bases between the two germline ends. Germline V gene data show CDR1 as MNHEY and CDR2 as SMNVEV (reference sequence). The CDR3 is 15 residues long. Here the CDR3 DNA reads TGTGCCAGCAGTTTAGTCGGGGGCCTGAACACTGAAGCTTTCTTT. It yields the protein CASSLVGGLNTEAFF.

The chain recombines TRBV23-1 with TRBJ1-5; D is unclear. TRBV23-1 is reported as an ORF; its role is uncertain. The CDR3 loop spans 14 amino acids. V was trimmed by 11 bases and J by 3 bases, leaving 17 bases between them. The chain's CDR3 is CAYEAGRANQPQHF. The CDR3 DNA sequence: TGCGCCTACGAGGCAGGAAGAGCCAATCAGCCCCAGCATTTT.

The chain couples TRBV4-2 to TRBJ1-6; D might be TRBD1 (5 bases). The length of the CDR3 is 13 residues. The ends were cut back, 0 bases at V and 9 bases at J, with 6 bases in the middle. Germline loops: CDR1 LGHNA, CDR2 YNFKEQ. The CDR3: CASSQDRVSPLHF. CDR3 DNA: TGTGCCAGCAGCCAAGACAGGGTTTCACCCCTCCACTTT.

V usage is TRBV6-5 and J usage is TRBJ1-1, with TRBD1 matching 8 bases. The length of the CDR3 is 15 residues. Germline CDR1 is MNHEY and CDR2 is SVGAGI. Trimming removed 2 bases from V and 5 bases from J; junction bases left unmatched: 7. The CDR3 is CASSYPGQGGTEAFF. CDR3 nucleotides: TGTGCCAGCAGTTACCCAGGACAGGGAGGAACTGAAGCTTTCTTT.

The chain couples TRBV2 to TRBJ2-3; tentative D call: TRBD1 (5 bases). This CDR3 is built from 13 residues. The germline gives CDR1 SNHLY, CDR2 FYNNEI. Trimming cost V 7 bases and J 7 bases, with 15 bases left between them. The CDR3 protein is CASMWTQTNTQYF. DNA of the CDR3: TGTGCCAGCATGTGGACACAGACAAATACGCAGTATTTT.

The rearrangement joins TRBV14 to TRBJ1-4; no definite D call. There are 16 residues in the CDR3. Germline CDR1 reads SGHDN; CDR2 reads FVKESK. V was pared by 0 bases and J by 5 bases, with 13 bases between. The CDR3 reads CASSQDPHSPNEKLFF. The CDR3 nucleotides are TGTGCCAGCAGCCAAGACCCCCACTCCCCCAATGAAAAACTGTTTTTT.

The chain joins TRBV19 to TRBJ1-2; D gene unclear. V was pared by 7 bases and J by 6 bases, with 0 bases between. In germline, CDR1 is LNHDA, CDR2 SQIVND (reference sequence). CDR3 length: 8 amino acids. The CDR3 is CASNGYTF. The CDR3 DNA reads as TGTGCCAGTAATGGCTACACCTTC.

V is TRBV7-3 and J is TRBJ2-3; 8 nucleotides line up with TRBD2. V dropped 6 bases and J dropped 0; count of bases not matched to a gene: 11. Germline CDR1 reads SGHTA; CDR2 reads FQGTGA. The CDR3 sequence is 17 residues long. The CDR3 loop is CASRIAGRRGSTDTQYF. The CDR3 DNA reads TGTGCCAGCAGGATAGCGGGACGACGCGGGAGCACAGATACGCAGTATTTT.

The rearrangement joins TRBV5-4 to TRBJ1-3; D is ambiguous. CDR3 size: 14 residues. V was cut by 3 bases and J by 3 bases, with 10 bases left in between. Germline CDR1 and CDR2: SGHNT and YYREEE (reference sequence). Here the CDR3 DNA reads TGTGCCAGCAGCTCCCCTTCGGATGGAAACACCATATATTTT. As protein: CASSSPSDGNTIYF.

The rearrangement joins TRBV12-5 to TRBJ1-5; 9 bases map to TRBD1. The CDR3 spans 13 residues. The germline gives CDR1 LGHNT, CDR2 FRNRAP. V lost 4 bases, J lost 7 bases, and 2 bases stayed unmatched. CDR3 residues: CASGSDRGQPQHF. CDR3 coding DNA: TGTGCTAGTGGTTCGGACAGGGGCCAGCCCCAGCATTTT.

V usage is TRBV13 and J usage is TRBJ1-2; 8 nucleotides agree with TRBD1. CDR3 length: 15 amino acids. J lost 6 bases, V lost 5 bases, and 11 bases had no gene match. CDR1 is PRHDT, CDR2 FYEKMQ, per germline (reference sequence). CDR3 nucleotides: TGTGCCAGCAGCGCAGACAGGGGTAGAAGTGATGGCTACACCTTC. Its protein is CASSADRGRSDGYTF.

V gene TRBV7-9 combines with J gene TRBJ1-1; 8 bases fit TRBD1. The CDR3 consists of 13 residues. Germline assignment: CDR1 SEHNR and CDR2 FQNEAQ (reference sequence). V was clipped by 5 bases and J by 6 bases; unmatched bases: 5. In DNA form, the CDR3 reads TGTGCCAGCAGCGTAAGACAGGGGCCTGAAGCTTTCTTT. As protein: CASSVRQGPEAFF.

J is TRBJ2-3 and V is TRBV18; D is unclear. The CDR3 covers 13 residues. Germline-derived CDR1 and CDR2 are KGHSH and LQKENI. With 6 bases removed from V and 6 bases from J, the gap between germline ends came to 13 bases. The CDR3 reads CASSRIEMDTQYF. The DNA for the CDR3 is TGTGCCAGCTCGCGGATAGAAATGGATACGCAGTATTTT.

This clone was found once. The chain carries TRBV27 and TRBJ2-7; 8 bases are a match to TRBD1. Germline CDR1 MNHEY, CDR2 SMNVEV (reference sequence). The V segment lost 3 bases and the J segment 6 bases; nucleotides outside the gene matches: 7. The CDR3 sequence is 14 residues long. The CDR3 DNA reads TGTGCCAGCAGTTTGACAGGGGTGGGTCGCGAGCAGTACTTC. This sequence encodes CASSLTGVGREQYF.

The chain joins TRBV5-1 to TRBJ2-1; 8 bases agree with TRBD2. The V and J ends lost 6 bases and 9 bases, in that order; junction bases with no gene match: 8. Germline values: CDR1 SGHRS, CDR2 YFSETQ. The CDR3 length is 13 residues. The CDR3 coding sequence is TGCGCCAGCACCCCGGGGGGGGCGAGTGAGCAGTTCTTC. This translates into CASTPGGASEQFF. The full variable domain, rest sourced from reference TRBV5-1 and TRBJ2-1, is KAGVTQTPRYLIKTRGQQVTLSCSPISGHRSVSWYQQTPGQGLQFLFEYFSETQRNKGNFPGRFSGRQFSNSRSEMNVSTLELGDSALYLCASTPGGASEQFFGPGTRLTVL.

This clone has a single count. The CDR3: CASSSTNNEQFF. The DNA of the CDR3 is TGTGCCAGCAGCTCGACTAACAATGAGCAGTTCTTC. The chain couples TRBV11-3 to TRBJ2-1; D might be TRBD2 (5 bases). V gave up 4 bases and J gave up 5 bases, with 6 bases separating them. The CDR3 consists of 12 residues. The germline gives CDR1 SGHNT, CDR2 YENEEA.

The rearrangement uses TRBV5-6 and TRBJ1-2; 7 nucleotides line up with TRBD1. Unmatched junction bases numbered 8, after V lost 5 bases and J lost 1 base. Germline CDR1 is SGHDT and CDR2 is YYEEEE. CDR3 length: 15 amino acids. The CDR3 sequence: CASRRTGEGNYGYTF. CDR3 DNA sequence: TGTGCCAGCAGGAGAACAGGGGAGGGTAACTATGGCTACACCTTC.

DNA of the CDR3: TGTGCCAGCAGCTCGGGCGGGGCACACTACGAGCAGTACTTC. It is translated as CASSSGGAHYEQYF. V and J are TRBV7-8 and TRBJ2-7; the D gene is possibly TRBD2 (6 bases). The CDR3 extends over 14 amino acids. CDR1 and CDR2 from the germline V gene are SGHVS and FQNEAQ. Trimming stripped 4 bases from V and 3 bases from J, with 13 bases between.

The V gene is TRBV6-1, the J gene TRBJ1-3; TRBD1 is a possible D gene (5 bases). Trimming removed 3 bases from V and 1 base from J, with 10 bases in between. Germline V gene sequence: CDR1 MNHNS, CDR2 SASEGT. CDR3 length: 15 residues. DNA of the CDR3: TGTGCCAGCAGTGAGGGACTGATATCTGGAAACACCATATATTTT. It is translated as CASSEGLISGNTIYF.

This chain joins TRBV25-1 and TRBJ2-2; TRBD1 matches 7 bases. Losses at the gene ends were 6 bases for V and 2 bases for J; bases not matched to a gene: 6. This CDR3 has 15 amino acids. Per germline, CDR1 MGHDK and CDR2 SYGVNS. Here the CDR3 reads CASSRDRANTGELFF. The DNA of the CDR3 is TGTGCCAGCAGCCGAGACAGGGCCAACACCGGGGAGCTGTTTTTT. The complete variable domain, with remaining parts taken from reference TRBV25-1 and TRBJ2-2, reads EADIYQTPRYLVIGTGKKITLECSQTMGHDKMYWYQQDPGMELHLIHYSYGVNSTEKGDLSSESTVSRIRTEHFPLTLESARPSHTSQYLCASSRDRANTGELFFGEGSRLTVL.

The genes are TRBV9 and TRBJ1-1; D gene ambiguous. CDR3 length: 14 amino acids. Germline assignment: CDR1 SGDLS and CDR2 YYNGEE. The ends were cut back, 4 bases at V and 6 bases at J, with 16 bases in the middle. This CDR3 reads CASSPRGGSAEAFF. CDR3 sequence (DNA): TGTGCCAGCAGCCCCCGCGGAGGTTCGGCTGAAGCTTTCTTT.

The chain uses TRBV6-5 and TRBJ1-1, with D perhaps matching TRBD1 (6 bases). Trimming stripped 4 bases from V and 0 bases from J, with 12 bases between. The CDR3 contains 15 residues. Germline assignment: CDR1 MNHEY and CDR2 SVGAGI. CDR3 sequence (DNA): TGTGCCAGCAGTTTGAACAGGGATGTGAACACTGAAGCTTTCTTT. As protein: CASSLNRDVNTEAFF.